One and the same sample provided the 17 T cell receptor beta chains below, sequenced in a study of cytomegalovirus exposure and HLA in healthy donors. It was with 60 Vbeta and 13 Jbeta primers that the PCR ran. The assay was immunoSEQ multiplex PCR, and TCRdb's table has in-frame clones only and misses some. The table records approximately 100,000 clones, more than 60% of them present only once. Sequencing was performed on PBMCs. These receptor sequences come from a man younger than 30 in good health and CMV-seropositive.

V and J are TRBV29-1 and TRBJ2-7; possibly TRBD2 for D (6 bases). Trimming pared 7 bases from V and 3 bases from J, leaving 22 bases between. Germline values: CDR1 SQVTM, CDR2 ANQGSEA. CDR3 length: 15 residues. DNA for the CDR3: TGCAGCGCAATGGAGTATAGGGACTCTTTCTACGAGCAGTACTTC. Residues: CSAMEYRDSFYEQYF.

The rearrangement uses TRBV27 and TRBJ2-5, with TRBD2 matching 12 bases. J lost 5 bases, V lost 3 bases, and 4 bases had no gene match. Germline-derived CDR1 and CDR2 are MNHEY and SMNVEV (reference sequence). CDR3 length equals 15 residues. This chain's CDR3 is CASSFGTSGRETQYF. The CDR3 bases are TGTGCCAGCAGTTTCGGTACTAGCGGGAGGGAGACCCAGTACTTC.

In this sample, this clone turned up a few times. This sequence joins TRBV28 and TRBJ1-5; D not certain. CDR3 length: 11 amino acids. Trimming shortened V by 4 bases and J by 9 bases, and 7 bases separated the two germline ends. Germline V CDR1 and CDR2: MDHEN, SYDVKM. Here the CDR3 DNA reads TGTGCCAGCAGTTCCCCTTGGCCCCAGCATTTT. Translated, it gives CASSSPWPQHF.

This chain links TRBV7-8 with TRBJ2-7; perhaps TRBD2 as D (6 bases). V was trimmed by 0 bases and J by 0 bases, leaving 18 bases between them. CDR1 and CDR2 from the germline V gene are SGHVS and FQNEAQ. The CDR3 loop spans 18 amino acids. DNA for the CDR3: TGTGCCAGCAGCTTAGCTTCCGTCGGTAGCGGATTCTCCTACGAGCAGTACTTC. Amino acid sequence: CASSLASVGSGFSYEQYF.

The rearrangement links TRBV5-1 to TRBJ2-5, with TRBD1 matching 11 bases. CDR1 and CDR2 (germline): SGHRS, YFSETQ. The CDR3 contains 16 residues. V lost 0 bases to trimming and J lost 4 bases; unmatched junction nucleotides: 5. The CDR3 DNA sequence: TGCGCCAGCAGCTTGGTTGGGACAGGGGGAGGAGAGACCCAGTACTTC. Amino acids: CASSLVGTGGGETQYF. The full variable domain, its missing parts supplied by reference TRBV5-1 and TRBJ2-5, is KAGVTQTPRYLIKTRGQQVTLSCSPISGHRSVSWYQQTPGQGLQFLFEYFSETQRNKGNFPGRFSGRQFSNSRSEMNVSTLELGDSALYLCASSLVGTGGGETQYFGPGTRLLVL.

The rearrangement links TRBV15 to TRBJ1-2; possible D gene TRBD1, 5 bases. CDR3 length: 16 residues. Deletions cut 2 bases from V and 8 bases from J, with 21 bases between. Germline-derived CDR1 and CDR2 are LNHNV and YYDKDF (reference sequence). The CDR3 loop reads CATSRLGSDTSPGYTF. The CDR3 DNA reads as TGTGCCACCAGCAGATTAGGATCGGACACATCGCCCGGCTACACCTTC.

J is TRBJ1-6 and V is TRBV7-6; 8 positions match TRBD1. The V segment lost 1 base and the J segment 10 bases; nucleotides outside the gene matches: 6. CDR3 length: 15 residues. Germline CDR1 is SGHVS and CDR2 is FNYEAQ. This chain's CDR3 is CASSLVTGGDSPLHF. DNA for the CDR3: TGTGCCAGCAGCTTAGTAACAGGGGGTGACTCACCCCTCCACTTT.

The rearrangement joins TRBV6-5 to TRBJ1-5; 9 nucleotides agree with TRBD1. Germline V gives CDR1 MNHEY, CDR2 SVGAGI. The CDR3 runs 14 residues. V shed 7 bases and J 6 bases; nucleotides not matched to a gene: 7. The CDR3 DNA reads TGTGCCAGCAAGTCGGGACAGGGTGGTCAGCCCCAGCATTTT. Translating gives CASKSGQGGQPQHF.

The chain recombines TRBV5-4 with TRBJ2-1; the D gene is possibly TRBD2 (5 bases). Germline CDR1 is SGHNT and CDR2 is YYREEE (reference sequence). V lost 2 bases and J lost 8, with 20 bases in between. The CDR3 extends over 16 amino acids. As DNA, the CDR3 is TGTGCCAGCAGCTTACTCGGGGTACAAGGTAGCGATGAGCAGTTCTTC. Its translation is CASSLLGVQGSDEQFF. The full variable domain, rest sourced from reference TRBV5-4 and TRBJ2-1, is ETGVTQSPTHLIKTRGQQVTLRCSSQSGHNTVSWYQQALGQGPQFIFQYYREEENGRGNFPPRFSGLQFPNYSSELNVNALELDDSALYLCASSLLGVQGSDEQFFGPGTRLTVL.

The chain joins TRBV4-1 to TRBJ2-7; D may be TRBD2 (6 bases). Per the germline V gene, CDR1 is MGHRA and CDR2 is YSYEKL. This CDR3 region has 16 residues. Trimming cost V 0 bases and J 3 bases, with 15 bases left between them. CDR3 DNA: TGCGCCAGCAGCCAAGAACCGGGACCGGGGGACTACGAGCAGTACTTC. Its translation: CASSQEPGPGDYEQYF.

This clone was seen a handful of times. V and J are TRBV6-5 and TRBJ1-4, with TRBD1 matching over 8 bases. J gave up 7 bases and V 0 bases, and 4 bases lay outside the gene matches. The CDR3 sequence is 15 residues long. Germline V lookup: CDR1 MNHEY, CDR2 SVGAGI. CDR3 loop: CASSYSSRGREKLFF. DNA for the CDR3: TGTGCCAGCAGTTACTCGAGCAGGGGGCGTGAAAAACTGTTTTTT.

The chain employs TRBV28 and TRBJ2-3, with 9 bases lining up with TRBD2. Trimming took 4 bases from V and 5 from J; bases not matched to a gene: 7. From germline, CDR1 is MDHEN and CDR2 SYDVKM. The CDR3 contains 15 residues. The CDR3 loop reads CASSSLAGNVDTQYF. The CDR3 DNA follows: TGTGCCAGCAGTTCCCTAGCGGGGAACGTAGATACGCAGTATTTT.

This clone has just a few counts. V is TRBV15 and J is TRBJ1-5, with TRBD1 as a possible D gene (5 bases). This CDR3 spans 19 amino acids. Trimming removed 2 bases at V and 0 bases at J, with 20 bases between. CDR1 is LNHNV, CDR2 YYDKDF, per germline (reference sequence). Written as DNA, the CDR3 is TGTGCCACCAGCAGACAACCGGTTCAGGGTAGTTATAGCAATCAGCCCCAGCATTTT. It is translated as CATSRQPVQGSYSNQPQHF.

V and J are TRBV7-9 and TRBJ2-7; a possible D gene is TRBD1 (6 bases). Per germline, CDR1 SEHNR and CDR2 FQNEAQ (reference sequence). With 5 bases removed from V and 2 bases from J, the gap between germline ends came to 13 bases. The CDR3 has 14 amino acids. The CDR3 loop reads CASSPRTAPYEQYF. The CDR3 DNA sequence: TGTGCCAGCAGCCCCCGGACAGCCCCCTACGAGCAGTACTTC.

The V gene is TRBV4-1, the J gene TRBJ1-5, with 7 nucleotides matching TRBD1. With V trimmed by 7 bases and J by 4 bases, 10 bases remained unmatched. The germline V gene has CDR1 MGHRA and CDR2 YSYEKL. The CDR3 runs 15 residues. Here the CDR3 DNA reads TGCGCCAGCAAAGACCACAGGGGCATTAATCAGCCCCAGCATTTT. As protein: CASKDHRGINQPQHF.

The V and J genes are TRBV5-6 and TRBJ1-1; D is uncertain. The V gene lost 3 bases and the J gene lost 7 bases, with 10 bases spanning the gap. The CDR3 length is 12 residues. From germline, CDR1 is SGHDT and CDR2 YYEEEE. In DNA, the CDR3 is TGTGCCAGCAGCTCCCTGGCAGGTGAAGCTTTCTTT. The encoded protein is CASSSLAGEAFF.

For the CDR3, the DNA is TGTGCCAGCAGTGGCATCCCTCCACACTATGGCTACACCTTC. This sequence encodes CASSGIPPHYGYTF. J is TRBJ1-2 and V is TRBV28; D is uncertain. The CDR3 contains 14 residues. CDR1 and CDR2 from the germline V gene are MDHEN and SYDVKM. V shed 5 bases and J shed 3 bases, with 13 bases lying between them.